The next 10 T cell receptor beta chains were all read from a single sample in a study of T-cell memory formation after mild COVID-19. TCRdb redid the calling of the 5' RACE reads with MiXCR, one entry per CDR3 protein. The sample yields 250,000 to 300,000 distinct CDR3 sequences, 15% to 20% seen once. The sequencing input was PBMCs or a T cell subset sorted from them (not recorded which). The source is a man in his late teens or twenties who had mild COVID-19 (a few samples of this study predate the infection). Cell type and time point are not known.

This clonotype turned up a few times. The genes are TRBV6-5 and TRBJ1-5; D call uncertain. Germline loops: CDR1 MNHEY, CDR2 SVGAGI. CDR3 length: 11 residues. Trimming pared 10 bases from V and 7 bases from J, leaving 11 bases between. The CDR3 DNA reads as TGTGCCACCGGCGCTGGACAGCCCCAGCATTTT. This codes for CATGAGQPQHF.

This clonotype has only a few counts. J is TRBJ2-3 and V is TRBV3-1; no clear D gene. The germline V gene has CDR1 LGHDT and CDR2 YNNKEL (reference sequence). The CDR3 has 11 amino acids. V was clipped by 2 bases and J by 6 bases, with 3 bases between them. The DNA for the CDR3 is TGTGCCAGCAGCCAAATGGATACGCAGTATTTT. Its protein is CASSQMDTQYF.

This clonotype has a handful of counts. The J gene is TRBJ1-6, the V gene TRBV7-9, with D unclear. V lost 4 bases, J lost 6 bases, and 7 bases lay in between. Germline CDR1 SEHNR, CDR2 FQNEAQ (reference sequence). CDR3 size: 13 residues. CDR3 protein: CASSSQANSPLHF. The DNA for the CDR3 is TGTGCCAGCAGCTCCCAGGCTAATTCACCCCTCCACTTT.

This clonotype was seen at least ten times. The rearrangement joins TRBV5-5 to TRBJ2-3, with a possible D match to TRBD1 (6 bases). CDR3 length equals 15 residues. The V gene's germline CDR1 is SGHKS and CDR2 YYEKEE (reference sequence). The V end lost 2 bases, the J end lost 0 bases, and 10 bases lay between the germline ends. CDR3 protein: CASSFLQGSTDTQYF. The CDR3 bases are TGTGCCAGCAGCTTCCTACAGGGTAGCACAGATACGCAGTATTTT.

This clonotype was seen more than once but under ten times. This chain links TRBV10-3 with TRBJ2-2; 8 bases are shared with TRBD1. V lost 3 bases, J lost 1 base, and 7 bases stayed unmatched. The germline V gene encodes CDR1 ENHRY and CDR2 SYGVKD. CDR3 size: 17 residues. The CDR3 here is CAISERYRGENTGELFF. CDR3 in DNA: TGTGCCATCAGTGAACGTTACAGGGGGGAGAACACCGGGGAGCTGTTTTTT.

This clonotype showed up just a few times. V gene TRBV29-1 combines with J gene TRBJ1-1, with D possibly TRBD1 on 5 matching bases. The CDR3 sequence is 14 residues long. The ends were cut back, 4 bases at V and 2 bases at J, with 14 bases in the middle. From germline, CDR1 is SQVTM and CDR2 ANQGSEA. The CDR3 DNA is TGCAGCGTTGTAGGCGCAGGGAGCAACACTGAAGCTTTCTTT. Translated: CSVVGAGSNTEAFF.

This clonotype was observed a few times. The chain links TRBV6-5 to TRBJ2-5; a weak D match, TRBD2 (7 bases). The V end lost 0 bases, the J end lost 4 bases, and 15 bases lay between the germline ends. Germline V gene lookup returns CDR1 MNHEY and CDR2 SVGAGI. CDR3 length: 16 residues. CDR3 in DNA: TGTGCCAGCAGTTACTCGTACGGGGGGCGCGGAGAGACCCAGTACTTC. It translates to CASSYSYGGRGETQYF.

Only a few counts were recorded for this clonotype. V usage is TRBV27 and J usage is TRBJ2-3; D unresolved. V was shortened by 10 bases and J by 2 bases, with 10 bases between the two germline ends. Per the germline V gene, CDR1 is MNHEY and CDR2 is SMNVEV (reference sequence). The CDR3 is 12 amino acids. The CDR3 nucleotides read TGTGCCACCCCACACCTCACAGATACGCAGTATTTT. Its protein is CATPHLTDTQYF.

This clonotype was seen a handful of times. The V gene is TRBV27, the J gene TRBJ2-1; 8 positions match TRBD2. Germline V gene lookup returns CDR1 MNHEY and CDR2 SMNVEV (reference sequence). This CDR3 region has 16 residues. V dropped 5 bases and J dropped 2; count of bases not matched to a gene: 8. The CDR3: CASSLTGGHTYNEQFF. The CDR3 coding sequence is TGTGCCAGCAGTCTCACGGGGGGGCATACCTACAATGAGCAGTTCTTC.

The genes are TRBV5-1 and TRBJ2-7, with TRBD2 matching 7 bases. The V and J ends lost 0 bases and 0 bases, in that order; junction bases with no gene match: 0. The CDR3 runs to 14 residues. Germline CDR1 is SGHRS and CDR2 is YFSETQ. The CDR3 region has the DNA TGCGCCAGCAGCTTGGGGACTAGCTCCTACGAGCAGTACTTC. Translation gives CASSLGTSSYEQYF. Filled out from reference TRBV5-1 and TRBJ2-7, the complete variable domain reads KAGVTQTPRYLIKTRGQQVTLSCSPISGHRSVSWYQQTPGQGLQFLFEYFSETQRNKGNFPGRFSGRQFSNSRSEMNVSTLELGDSALYLCASSLGTSSYEQYFGPGTRLTVT.